This TCR beta chain is drawn from a study of T cell repertoires in cytomegalovirus infection. This clonotype was seen a handful of times. The antigen is undetermined. TCRdb re-called the reads through MiXCR, storing one row per CDR3 protein. The repertoire holds hundreds of thousands of distinct CDR3 sequences, with roughly 46% as singletons. The source is a human donor in good health (CMV status not recorded). Some clones in this sample may be carry-over from other donors' samples. This material consisted of cultured PBMCs, taken from culture after CMV antigen stimulation.

In nucleotides, the CDR3 is TGTGCCAGCAGCTCAACCGGGACTAGCGGCACAGATACGCAGTATTTT. This sequence encodes CASSSTGTSGTDTQYF. The rearrangement joins TRBV7-2 to TRBJ2-3; TRBD2 aligns across 10 bases. The CDR3 sequence is 16 residues long. In germline, CDR1 is SGHTA, CDR2 FQGNSA. J gave up 1 base and V 4 bases, and 5 bases lay outside the gene matches.